These T cell receptor beta chains were read from a single sample in a study of STAT5B mutations in CD4+ large granular lymphocyte leukemia. Generated by immunoSEQ multiplex PCR, the TCRdb table keeps only in-frame clones and is missing some. The sample includes about 27,000 clones, 70% to 80% of them seen just once. The sample taken for sequencing was CD4+ T cells from blood buffy coats. Receptors originate from a human donor in good health. The CDR3 runs from the conserved cysteine through the conserved F or W.

>TRBJ2-1|TRBV28
CASSLRGKGSYNEQFF
>TRBJ2-3|TRBV7-2
CASSLVQGQDTQYF
>TRBJ1-1|TRBV9
CASSVDQGSYTEAFF
>TRBJ1-6|TRBV19
CASHQGSYNSPLHF
>TRBJ2-6|TRBV5-1
CASSLVYRNPGEKGANVLTF
>TRBJ1-2|TRBV9
CASSVVAGGNYGYTF
>TRBJ2-1|TRBV7-9
CASPPGLEVGYNEQFF
>TRBJ1-4|TRBV30
CAWSKGLEGEKLFF
>TRBJ2-3|TRBV7-3
CASSWVAGVANTQYF
>TRBJ2-3|TRBV4-2
CASSQENGQKSTDTQYF
>TRBJ1-2|TRBV2
CASTRQGGIYGYTF
>TRBJ2-1|TRBV5-4
CADSGGPTGQNEQFF
>TRBJ2-5|TRBV5-1
CASSVDRVGQETQYF
>TRBJ2-5|TRBV5-1
CASSLWFGGLSWETQYF
>TRBJ2-1|TRBV6-4
CASSKTAISYNEQFF
>TRBJ1-1|TRBV18
CASSAGLNTEAFF
>TRBJ1-1|TRBV9
CASSVGGQGFTEAFF
>TRBJ1-4|TRBV5-1
CASRTGTTNEKLFF
>TRBJ2-3|TRBV5-1
CASSLEHSTDTQYF
>TRBJ2-3|TRBV18
CASSPDLAGTDTQYF
>TRBJ2-5|TRBV7-8
CASSYGTSGGQETQYF
>TRBJ2-1|TRBV11-2
CASSSLRAGNNEQFF
>TRBJ2-4|TRBV28
CASSRPPGELQYF
>TRBJ2-1|TRBV5-1
CASSLNSLDEQFF
>TRBJ2-3|TRBV5-4
CASSPRGGRGTDTQYF
>TRBJ1-5|TRBV5-8
CASSLGRGPGQPQHF
>TRBJ2-5|TRBV28
CASSFAGGETQYF
>TRBJ2-7|TRBV28
CASSNQGIGTYEQYF
>TRBJ2-2|TRBV28
CASSLGRGLFRTGELFF
>TRBJ1-5|TRBV6-5
CASSYTVVGPQHF
>TRBJ1-4|TRBV5-1
CASRLGRTDEKLFF
>TRBJ1-2|TRBV6-6
CASSFGQGASGYTF
>TRBJ2-2|TRBV25-1
CASSIVTGGAGELFF
>TRBJ1-5|TRBV2
CASSDDRGSNQPQHF
>TRBJ2-5|TRBV28
CASCYRDQETQYF
>TRBJ2-3|TRBV9
CASSVDLAAITDTQYF
>TRBJ2-7|TRBV11-2
CASSLALERGVFYEQYF
>TRBJ1-4|TRBV28
CASRARTGGNEKLFF
>TRBJ2-1|TRBV28
CASSLSGGTYNEQFF
>TRBJ1-4|TRBV9
CASSAQARGDEKLFF